This T cell receptor beta chain was sequenced during a study of blood T cell repertoires in COVID-19. On the study more broadly: Samples came from the United States, Italy and Spain, spanning acute and convalescent COVID-19.

Profiling relied on immunoSEQ multiplex PCR, and the TCRdb table lists in-frame clones only, not all of them. Of about 160,000 clones in the sample, approximately 84% were seen once. V trimming: 3 bases; J trimming: 4 bases; junction bases outside the gene matches: 9. Germline assignment: CDR1 SGDLS and CDR2 YYNGEE. CDR3 length equals 16 residues. Material for sequencing was peripheral blood. This receptor was obtained from a woman aged 50 to 60 with COVID-19, enrolled during active disease. J is TRBJ2-3 and V is TRBV9, with 9 bases aligning to TRBD1. CDR3 in amino acids: CASSAYRGLRSDTQYF. The CDR3 DNA reads TGTGCCAGCAGCGCATACAGGGGGCTAAGGTCAGATACGCAGTATTTT.